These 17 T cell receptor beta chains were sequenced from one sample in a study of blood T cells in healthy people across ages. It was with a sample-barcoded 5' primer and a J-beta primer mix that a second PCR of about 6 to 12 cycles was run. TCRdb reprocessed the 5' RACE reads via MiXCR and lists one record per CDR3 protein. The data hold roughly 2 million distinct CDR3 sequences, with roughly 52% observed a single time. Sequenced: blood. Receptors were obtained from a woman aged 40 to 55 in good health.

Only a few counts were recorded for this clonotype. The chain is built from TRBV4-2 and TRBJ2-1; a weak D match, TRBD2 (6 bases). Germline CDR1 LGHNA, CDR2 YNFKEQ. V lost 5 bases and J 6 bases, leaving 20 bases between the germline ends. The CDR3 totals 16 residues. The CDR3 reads CASSDSIADLPNEQFF. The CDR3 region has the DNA TGTGCCAGCAGCGACTCCATAGCGGACCTACCCAATGAGCAGTTCTTC.

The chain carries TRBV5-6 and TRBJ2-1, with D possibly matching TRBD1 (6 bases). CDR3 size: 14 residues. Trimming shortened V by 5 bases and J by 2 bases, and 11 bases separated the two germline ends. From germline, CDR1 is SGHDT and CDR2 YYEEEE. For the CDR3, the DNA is TGTGCCAGCAGAGAACAGGGCCCCTACAATGAGCAGTTCTTC. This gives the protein CASREQGPYNEQFF.

CDR3 sequence reads: CASSQPGQGWNEQFF. CDR3 in DNA: TGTGCCAGCAGCCAGCCGGGACAGGGGTGGAATGAGCAGTTCTTC. This chain connects TRBV11-2 to TRBJ2-1, with 10 positions matching TRBD1. The J segment lost 7 bases and the V segment lost 5 bases, leaving 8 bases of the junction unmatched. Germline loops: CDR1 SGHAT, CDR2 FQNNGV. The CDR3 runs 15 residues. The variable domain in full, with the rest retrieved from reference TRBV11-2 and TRBJ2-1, is EAGVAQSPRYKIIEKRQSVAFWCNPISGHATLYWYQQILGQGPKLLIQFQNNGVVDDSQLPKDRFSAERLKGVDSTLKIQPAKLEDSAVYLCASSQPGQGWNEQFFGPGTRLTVL.

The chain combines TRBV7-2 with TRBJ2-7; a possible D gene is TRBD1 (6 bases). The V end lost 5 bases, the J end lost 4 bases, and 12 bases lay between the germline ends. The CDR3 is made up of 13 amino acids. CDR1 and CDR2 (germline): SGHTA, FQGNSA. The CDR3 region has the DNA TGTGCCAGCAGCGAGGACAGCTTTTACGAGCAGTACTTC. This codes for CASSEDSFYEQYF.

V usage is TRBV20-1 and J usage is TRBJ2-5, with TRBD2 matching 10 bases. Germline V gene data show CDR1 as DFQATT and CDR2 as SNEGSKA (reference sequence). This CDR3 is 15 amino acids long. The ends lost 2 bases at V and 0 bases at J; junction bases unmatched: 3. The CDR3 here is CSARWLAGDQETQYF. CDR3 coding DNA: TGCAGTGCTAGATGGCTAGCGGGGGACCAAGAGACCCAGTACTTC.

This chain's CDR3 is CASSQFKNAETQYF. The CDR3 DNA reads as TGTGCCAGCAGCCAATTTAAGAATGCGGAGACCCAGTACTTC. The chain has TRBV16 and TRBJ2-5; no definite D call. Germline V lookup: CDR1 KGHSY, CDR2 FQNENV. The V end lost 1 base, the J end lost 5 bases, and 11 bases lay between the germline ends. The CDR3 totals 14 residues.

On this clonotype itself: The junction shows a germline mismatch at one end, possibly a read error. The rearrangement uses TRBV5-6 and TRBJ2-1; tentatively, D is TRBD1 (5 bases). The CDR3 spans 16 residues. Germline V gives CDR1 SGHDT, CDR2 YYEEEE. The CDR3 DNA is TGTGGCAGCAGCTTAGGGTCGGTAGCAGGGATCAATGAGCAGTTCTTC. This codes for CGSSLGSVAGINEQFF.

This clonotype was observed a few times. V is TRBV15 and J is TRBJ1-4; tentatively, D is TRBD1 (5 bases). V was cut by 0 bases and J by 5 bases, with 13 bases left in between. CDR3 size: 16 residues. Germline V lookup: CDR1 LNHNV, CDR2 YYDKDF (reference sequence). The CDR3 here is CATSRDRQDINEKLFF. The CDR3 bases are TGTGCCACCAGCAGAGATCGGCAGGACATCAATGAAAAACTGTTTTTT. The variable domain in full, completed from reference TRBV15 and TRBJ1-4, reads DAMVIQNPRYQVTQFGKPVTLSCSQTLNHNVMYWYQQKSSQAPKLLFHYYDKDFNNEADTPDNFQSRRPNTSFCFLDIRSPGLGDTAMYLCATSRDRQDINEKLFFGSGTQLSVL.

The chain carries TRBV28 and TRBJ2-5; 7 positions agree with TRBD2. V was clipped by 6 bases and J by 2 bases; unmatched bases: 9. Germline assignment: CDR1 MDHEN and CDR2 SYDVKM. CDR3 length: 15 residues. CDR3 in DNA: TGTGCCAGCAGGCCTCCTGGGGGGGGACAAGAGACCCAGTACTTC. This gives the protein CASRPPGGGQETQYF.

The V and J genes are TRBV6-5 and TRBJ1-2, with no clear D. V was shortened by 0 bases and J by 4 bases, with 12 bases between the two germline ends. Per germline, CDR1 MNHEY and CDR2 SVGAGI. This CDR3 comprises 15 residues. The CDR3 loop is CASSYSNQVRYGYTF. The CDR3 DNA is TGTGCCAGCAGTTACTCGAATCAGGTCCGCTATGGCTACACCTTC.

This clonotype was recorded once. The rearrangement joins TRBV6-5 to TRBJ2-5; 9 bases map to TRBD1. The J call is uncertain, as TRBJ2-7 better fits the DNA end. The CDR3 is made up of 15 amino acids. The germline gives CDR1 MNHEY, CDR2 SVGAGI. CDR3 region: CASTPGQGIPYEQYF. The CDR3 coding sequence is TGTGCCAGCACCCCGGGACAGGGAATTCCCTACGAGCAGTACTTC.

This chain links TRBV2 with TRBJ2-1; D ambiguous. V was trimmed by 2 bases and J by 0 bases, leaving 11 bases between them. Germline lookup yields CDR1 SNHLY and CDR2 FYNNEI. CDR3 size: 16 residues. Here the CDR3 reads CASSERRASSYNEQFF. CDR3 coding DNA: TGTGCCAGCAGTGAACGGCGAGCGAGCTCCTACAATGAGCAGTTCTTC.

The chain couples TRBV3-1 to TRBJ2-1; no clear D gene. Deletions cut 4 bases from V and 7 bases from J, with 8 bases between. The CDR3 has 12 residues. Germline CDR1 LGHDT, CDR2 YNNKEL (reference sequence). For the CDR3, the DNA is TGTGCCAGCAGCCCCCAGACTAATGAGCAGTTCTTC. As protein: CASSPQTNEQFF.

CDR3 DNA: TGTGCCAGCTCACCAGGGGAGAGGGGGACCCAGTACTTC. Its translation: CASSPGERGTQYF. This chain joins TRBV18 and TRBJ2-5; TRBD1 or TRBD2 may be the D gene (5 bases each). This CDR3 comprises 13 residues. Germline-derived CDR1 and CDR2 are KGHSH and LQKENI. Between the trimmed V and J ends, which lost 2 bases and 7 bases, there was a span of 11 bases.

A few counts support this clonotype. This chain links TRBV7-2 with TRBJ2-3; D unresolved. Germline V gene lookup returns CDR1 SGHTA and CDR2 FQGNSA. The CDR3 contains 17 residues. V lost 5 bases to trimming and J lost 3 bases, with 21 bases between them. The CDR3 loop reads CASSHGKGSPFTDTQYF. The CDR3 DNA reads TGTGCCAGCAGCCACGGCAAGGGTAGCCCCTTTACAGATACGCAGTATTTT.

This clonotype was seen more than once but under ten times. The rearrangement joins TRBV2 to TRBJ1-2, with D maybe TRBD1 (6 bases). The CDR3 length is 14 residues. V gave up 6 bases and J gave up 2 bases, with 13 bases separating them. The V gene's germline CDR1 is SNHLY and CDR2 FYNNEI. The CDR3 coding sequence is TGTGCCAGCAGGGACAGTGGTTTAAACTATGGCTACACCTTC. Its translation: CASRDSGLNYGYTF.

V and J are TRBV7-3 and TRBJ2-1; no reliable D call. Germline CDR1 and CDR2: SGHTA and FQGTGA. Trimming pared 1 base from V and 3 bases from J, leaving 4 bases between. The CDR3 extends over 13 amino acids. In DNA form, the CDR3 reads TGTGCCAGCAGCTTAAACTTCTACAATGAGCAGTTCTTC. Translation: CASSLNFYNEQFF.